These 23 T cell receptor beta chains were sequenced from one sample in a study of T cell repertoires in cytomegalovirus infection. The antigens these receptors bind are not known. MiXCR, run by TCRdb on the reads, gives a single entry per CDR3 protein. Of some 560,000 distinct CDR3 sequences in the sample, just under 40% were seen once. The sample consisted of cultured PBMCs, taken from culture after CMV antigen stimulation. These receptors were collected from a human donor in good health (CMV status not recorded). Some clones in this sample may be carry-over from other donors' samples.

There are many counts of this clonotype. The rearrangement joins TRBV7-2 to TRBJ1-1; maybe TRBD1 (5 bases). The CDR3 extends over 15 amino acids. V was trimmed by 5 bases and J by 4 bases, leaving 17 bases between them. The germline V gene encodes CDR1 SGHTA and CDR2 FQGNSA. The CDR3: CASSLRGGAGTEAFF. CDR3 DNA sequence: TGTGCCAGCAGCCTAAGAGGTGGGGCTGGCACTGAAGCTTTCTTT.

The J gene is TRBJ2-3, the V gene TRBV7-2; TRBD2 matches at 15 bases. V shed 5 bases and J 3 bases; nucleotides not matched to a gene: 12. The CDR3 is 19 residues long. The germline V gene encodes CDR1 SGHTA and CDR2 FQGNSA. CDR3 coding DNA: TGTGCCAGCAGCCGTCTCGGACTAGCGGGAGGGCCTGGGACAGATACGCAGTATTTT. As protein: CASSRLGLAGGPGTDTQYF.

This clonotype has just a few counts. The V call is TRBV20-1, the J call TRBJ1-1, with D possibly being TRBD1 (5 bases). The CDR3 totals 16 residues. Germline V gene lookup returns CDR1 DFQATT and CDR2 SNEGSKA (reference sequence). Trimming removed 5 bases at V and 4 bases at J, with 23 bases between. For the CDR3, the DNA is TGCAGTGCTTATGAAAGGGACTTCCAAGGCTCCACTGAAGCTTTCTTT. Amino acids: CSAYERDFQGSTEAFF.

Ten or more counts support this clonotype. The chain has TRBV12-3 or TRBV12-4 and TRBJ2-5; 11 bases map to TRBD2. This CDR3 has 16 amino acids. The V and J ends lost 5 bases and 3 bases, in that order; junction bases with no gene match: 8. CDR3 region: CASSRTLGLAEETQYF. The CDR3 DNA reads TGTGCCAGCAGTCGGACACTGGGACTAGCGGAAGAGACCCAGTACTTC.

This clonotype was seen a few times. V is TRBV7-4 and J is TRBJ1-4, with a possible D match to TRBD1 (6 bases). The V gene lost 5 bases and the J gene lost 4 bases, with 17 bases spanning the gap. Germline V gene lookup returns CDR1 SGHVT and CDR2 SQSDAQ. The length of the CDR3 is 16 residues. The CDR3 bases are TGTGCCAGCAGCCCCCCCCGGGGGCTTGGTAATGAAAAACTGTTTTTT. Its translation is CASSPPRGLGNEKLFF. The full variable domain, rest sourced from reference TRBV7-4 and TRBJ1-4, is GAGVSQSPRYKVAKRGRDVALRCDSISGHVTLYWYRQTLGQGSEVLTYSQSDAQRDKSGRPSGRFSAERPERSVSTLKIQRTEQGDSAVYLCASSPPRGLGNEKLFFGSGTQLSVL.

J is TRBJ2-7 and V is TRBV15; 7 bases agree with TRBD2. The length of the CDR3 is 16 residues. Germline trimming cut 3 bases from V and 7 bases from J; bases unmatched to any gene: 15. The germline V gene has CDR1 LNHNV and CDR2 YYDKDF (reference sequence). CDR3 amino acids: CATSSPTGTTTLEQYF. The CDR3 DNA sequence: TGTGCCACCAGCAGCCCCACCGGGACTACGACTCTAGAGCAGTACTTC.

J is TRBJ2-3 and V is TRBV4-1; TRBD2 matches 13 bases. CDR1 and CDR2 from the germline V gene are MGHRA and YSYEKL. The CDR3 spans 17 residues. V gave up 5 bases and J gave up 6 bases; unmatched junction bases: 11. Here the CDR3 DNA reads TGCGCCAGCAGCGGAAGCCGGACTAGCGGGGGTGTGGATACGCAGTATTTT. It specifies CASSGSRTSGGVDTQYF.

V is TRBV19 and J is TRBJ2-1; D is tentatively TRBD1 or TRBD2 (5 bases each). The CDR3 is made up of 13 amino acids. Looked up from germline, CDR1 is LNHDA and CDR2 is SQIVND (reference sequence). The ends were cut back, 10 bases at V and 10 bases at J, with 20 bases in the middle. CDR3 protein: CATRPTLGREQFF. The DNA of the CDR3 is TGTGCCACCAGACCGACCCTGGGACGGGAGCAGTTCTTC.

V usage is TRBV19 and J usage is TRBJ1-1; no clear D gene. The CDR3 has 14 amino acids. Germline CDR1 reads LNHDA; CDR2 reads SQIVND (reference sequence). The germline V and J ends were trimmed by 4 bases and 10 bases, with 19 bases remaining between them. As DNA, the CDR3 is TGTGCCAGTAGTACCGAGATGGGCGAGGACCGAGCTTTCTTT. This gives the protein CASSTEMGEDRAFF.

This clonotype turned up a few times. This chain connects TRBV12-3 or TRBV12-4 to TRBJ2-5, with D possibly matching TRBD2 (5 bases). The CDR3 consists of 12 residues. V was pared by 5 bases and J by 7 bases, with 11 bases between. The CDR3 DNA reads TGTGCCAGCAGTGAGGGTGGTGGGACCCAGTACTTC. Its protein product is CASSEGGGTQYF.

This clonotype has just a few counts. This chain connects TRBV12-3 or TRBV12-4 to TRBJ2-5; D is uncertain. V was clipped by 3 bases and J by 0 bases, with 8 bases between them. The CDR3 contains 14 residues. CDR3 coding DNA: TGTGCCAGCAGTTTTCGAATCGACCAAGAGACCCAGTACTTC. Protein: CASSFRIDQETQYF.

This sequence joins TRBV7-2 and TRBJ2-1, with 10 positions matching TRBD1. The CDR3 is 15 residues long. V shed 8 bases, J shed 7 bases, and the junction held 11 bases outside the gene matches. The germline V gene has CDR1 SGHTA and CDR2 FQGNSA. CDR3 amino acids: CASSVRDRGRNEQFF. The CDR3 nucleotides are TGTGCCAGCTCGGTAAGGGACAGGGGTAGGAATGAGCAGTTCTTC. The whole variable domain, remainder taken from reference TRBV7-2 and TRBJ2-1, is GAGVSQSPSNKVTEKGKDVELRCDPISGHTALYWYRQSLGQGLEFLIYFQGNSAPDKSGLPSDRFSAERTGGSVSTLTIQRTQQEDSAVYLCASSVRDRGRNEQFFGPGTRLTVL.

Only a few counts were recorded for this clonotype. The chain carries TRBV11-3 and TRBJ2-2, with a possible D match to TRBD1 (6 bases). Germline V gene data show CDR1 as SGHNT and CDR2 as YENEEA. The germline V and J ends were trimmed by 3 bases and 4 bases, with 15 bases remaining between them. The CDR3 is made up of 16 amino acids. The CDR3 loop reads CASSFTGSSSTGELFF. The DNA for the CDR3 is TGTGCCAGCAGCTTCACAGGGAGTTCGAGCACCGGGGAGCTGTTTTTT.

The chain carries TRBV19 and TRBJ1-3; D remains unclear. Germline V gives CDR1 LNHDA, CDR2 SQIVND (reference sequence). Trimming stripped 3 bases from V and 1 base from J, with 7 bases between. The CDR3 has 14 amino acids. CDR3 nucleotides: TGTGCCAGTAGTATGGAGGGTTCTGGAAACACCATATATTTT. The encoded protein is CASSMEGSGNTIYF.

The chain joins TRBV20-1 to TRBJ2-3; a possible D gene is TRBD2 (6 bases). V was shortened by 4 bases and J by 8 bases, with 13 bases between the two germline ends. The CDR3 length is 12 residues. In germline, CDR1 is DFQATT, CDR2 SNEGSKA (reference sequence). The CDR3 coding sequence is TGCAGTGCTATGCGGGGCCTCGGTACGCAGTATTTT. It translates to CSAMRGLGTQYF.

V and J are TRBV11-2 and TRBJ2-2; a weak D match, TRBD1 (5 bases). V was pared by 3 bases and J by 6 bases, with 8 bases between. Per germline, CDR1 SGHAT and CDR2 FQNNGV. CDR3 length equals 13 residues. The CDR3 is CASSFQTAGELFF. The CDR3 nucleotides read TGTGCCAGCAGCTTCCAGACAGCCGGGGAGCTGTTTTTT.

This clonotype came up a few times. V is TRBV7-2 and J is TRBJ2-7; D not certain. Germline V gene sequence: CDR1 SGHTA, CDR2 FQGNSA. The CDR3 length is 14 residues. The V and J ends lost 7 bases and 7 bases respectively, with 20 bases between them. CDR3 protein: CASTLGLGLVEQYF. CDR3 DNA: TGTGCCAGCACCCTCGGGCTCGGGCTCGTTGAGCAGTACTTC. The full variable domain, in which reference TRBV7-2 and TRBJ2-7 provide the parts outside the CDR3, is GAGVSQSPSNKVTEKGKDVELRCDPISGHTALYWYRQSLGQGLEFLIYFQGNSAPDKSGLPSDRFSAERTGGSVSTLTIQRTQQEDSAVYLCASTLGLGLVEQYFGPGTRLTVT.

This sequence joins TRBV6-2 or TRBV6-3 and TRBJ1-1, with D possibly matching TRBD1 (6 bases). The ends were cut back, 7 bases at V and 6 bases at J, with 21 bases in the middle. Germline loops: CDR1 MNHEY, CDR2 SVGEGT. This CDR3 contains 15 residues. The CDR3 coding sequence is TGTGCCAGCATCTACAGGGCGACTGTCCCCGCTGAAGCTTTCTTT. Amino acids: CASIYRATVPAEAFF.

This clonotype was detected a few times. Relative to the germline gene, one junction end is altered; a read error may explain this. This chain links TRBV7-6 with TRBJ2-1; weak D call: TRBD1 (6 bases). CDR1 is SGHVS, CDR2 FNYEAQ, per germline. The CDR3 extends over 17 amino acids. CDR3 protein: CASSLEGVGDQSDEQFF. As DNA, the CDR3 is TGTGCCAGCAGTTTAGAGGGGGTAGGGGACCAATCAGATGAGCAGTTCTTC.

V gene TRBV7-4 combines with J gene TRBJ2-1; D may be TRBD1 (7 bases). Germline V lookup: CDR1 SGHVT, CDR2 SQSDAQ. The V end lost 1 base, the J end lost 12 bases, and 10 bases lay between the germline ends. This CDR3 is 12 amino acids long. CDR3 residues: CASSLGGDRQFF. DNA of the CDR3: TGTGCCAGCAGCTTAGGCGGGGACAGGCAGTTCTTC.

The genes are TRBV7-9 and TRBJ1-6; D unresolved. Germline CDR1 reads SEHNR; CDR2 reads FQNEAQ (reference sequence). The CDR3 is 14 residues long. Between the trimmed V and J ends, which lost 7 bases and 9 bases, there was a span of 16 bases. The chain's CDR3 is CASMKAAIGSPLHF. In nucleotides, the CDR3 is TGTGCCAGCATGAAAGCAGCTATAGGTTCACCCCTCCACTTT.

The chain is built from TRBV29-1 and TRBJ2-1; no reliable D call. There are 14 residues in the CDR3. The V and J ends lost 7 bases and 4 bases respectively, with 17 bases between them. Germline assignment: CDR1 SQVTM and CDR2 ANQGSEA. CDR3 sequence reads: CSGGVGLPYNEQFF. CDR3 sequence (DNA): TGCAGCGGGGGTGTGGGCCTACCTTACAATGAGCAGTTCTTC.

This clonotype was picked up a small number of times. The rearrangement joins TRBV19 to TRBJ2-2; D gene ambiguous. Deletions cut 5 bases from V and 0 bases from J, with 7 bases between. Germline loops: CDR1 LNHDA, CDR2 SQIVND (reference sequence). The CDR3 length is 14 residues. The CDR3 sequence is CASSGTSNTGELFF. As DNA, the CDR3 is TGTGCCAGTAGTGGCACTTCGAACACCGGGGAGCTGTTTTTT.